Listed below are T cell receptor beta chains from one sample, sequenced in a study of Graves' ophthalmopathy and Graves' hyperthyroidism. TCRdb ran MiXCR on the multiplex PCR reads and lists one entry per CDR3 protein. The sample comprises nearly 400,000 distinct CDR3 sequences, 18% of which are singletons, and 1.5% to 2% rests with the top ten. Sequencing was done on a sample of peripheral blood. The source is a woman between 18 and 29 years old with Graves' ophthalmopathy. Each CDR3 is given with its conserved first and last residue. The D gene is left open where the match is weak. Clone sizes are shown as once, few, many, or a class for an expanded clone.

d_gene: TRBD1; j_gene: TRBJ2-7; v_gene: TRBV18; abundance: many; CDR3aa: CASSSGQGWDEQYF; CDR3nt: TGTGCCAGCTCCTCGGGACAGGGGTGGGACGAGCAGTACTTC
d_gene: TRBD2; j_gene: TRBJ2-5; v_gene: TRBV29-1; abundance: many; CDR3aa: CSVERLGEGETQYF; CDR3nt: TGCAGCGTTGAACGGCTAGGGGAGGGGGAGACCCAGTACTTC
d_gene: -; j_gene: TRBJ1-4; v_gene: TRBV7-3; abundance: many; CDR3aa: CASSPRQANEKLFF; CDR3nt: TGTGCCAGCAGCCCCCGACAGGCTAATGAAAAACTGTTTTTT
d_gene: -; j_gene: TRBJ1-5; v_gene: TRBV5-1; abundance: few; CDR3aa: CASSLGGRGGQPQHF; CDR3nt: TGCGCCAGCAGCTTGGGAGGAAGGGGGGGACAGCCCCAGCATTTT
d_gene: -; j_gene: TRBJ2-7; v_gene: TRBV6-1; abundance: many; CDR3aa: CASSDGDFYEQYF; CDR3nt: TGTGCCAGCAGCGACGGGGACTTCTACGAGCAGTACTTC
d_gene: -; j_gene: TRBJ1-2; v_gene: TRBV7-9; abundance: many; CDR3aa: CASSPDRGSGGYTF; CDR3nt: TGTGCCAGCAGCCCGGATAGGGGGTCAGGGGGCTACACCTTC
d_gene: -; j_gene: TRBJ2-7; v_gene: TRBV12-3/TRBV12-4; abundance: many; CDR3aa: CASSTRGWSSYEQYF; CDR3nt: TGTGCCAGCAGCACCCGGGGCTGGAGCTCCTACGAGCAGTACTTC
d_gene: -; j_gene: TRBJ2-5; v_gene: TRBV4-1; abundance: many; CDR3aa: CASSQDDTWETQYF; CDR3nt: TGCGCCAGCAGCCAAGATGATACGTGGGAGACCCAGTACTTC
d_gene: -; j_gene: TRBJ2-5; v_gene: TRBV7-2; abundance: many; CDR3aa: CASSFRTQGGETQYF; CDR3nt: TGTGCCAGCAGCTTCAGAACACAGGGAGGGGAGACCCAGTACTTC
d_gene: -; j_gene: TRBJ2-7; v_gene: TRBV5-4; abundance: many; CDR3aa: CASSGGAVEQYF; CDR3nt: TGTGCCAGCAGCGGAGGGGCGGTTGAGCAGTACTTC
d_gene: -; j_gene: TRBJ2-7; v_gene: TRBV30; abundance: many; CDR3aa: CAWSVSQFYEQYF; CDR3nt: TGTGCCTGGAGTGTTTCACAGTTCTACGAGCAGTACTTC
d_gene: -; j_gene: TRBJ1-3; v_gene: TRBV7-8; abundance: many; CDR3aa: CASSLAAGAYSGNTIYF; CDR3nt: TGTGCCAGCAGCTTAGCGGCGGGGGCGTATTCTGGAAACACCATATATTTT